Each of the 28 T cell receptor beta chains below was sequenced from the same sample in a study of OX40 agonist ivuxolimab in advanced cancers. Sequencing used immunoSEQ multiplex PCR; TCRdb keeps in-frame clones, though not all of them. The data contain some 70,000 clones, about 90% of them singletons. The sequences come from CD4+ or CD8+ T cells sorted from blood, collected in a trial of the OX40 agonist ivuxolimab. These receptors were collected from an adult with an advanced solid tumor such as melanoma, head and neck, liver or kidney cancer.

The chain is built from TRBV5-1 and TRBJ2-7; tentatively, D is TRBD1 or TRBD2 (6 bases each). This CDR3 contains 15 residues. The V and J ends lost 2 bases and 7 bases respectively, with 19 bases between them. CDR1 is SGHRS, CDR2 YFSETQ, per germline. The CDR3 DNA follows: TGCGCCAGCAGCTTAGGGGGGATTGATAGTCGTGAGCAGTACTTC. This codes for CASSLGGIDSREQYF.

This clone was observed a handful of times. The gene calls are TRBV9 and TRBJ1-3, with D maybe TRBD1 (6 bases). The CDR3 runs to 14 residues. Trimming took 5 bases from V and 6 from J, leaving 15 bases between them. Germline V gene lookup returns CDR1 SGDLS and CDR2 YYNGEE. The CDR3 protein is CASSSRDNLNTIYF. CDR3 nucleotides: TGTGCCAGCAGTTCCAGGGACAATTTAAACACCATATATTTT.

This sequence joins TRBV18 and TRBJ2-7; D not certain. V lost 0 bases and J lost 0, with 6 bases in between. CDR3 size: 14 residues. The germline V gene encodes CDR1 KGHSH and CDR2 LQKENI. This CDR3 is CASSPPAGSYEQYF. DNA of the CDR3: TGTGCCAGCTCACCACCCGCAGGCTCCTACGAGCAGTACTTC.

The rearrangement joins TRBV11-2 to TRBJ2-3, with unresolved D. Germline CDR1 reads SGHAT; CDR2 reads FQNNGV. The length of the CDR3 is 13 residues. V lost 2 bases, J lost 2 bases, and 5 bases lay in between. CDR3 DNA sequence: TGTGCCAGCAGCTTACAGCTCACAGATACGCAGTATTTT. This encodes CASSLQLTDTQYF.

The CDR3 DNA reads TGTGCCAGCAGCTTACGGCGGGACTACTACGAGCAGTACTTC. It specifies CASSLRRDYYEQYF. The V gene is TRBV7-2, the J gene TRBJ2-7; 7 bases fit TRBD2. The germline V gene has CDR1 SGHTA and CDR2 FQGNSA. Losses at the gene ends were 2 bases for V and 3 bases for J; bases not matched to a gene: 4. This CDR3 contains 14 residues.

The CDR3 DNA follows: TGTGCCAGCAGTGGGGGGAACAGCAATCAGCCCCAGCATTTT. This translates into CASSGGNSNQPQHF. V usage is TRBV2 and J usage is TRBJ1-5, with D perhaps TRBD1 (5 bases). V lost 4 bases and J 1 base, leaving 8 bases between the germline ends. The CDR3 consists of 14 residues. Germline V CDR1 and CDR2: SNHLY, FYNNEI.

The genes are TRBV27 and TRBJ2-7, with D unresolved. Germline CDR1 and CDR2: MNHEY and SMNVEV (reference sequence). The V and J ends lost 5 bases and 6 bases respectively, with 17 bases between them. The CDR3 is made up of 14 amino acids. CDR3 sequence reads: CASSNSAGWTEQYF. The DNA for the CDR3 is TGTGCCAGCAGTAACAGCGCCGGATGGACCGAGCAGTACTTC.

The chain carries TRBV14 and TRBJ1-1; 7 positions agree with TRBD1. The CDR3 consists of 13 residues. With 3 bases clipped from V and 7 bases from J, the junction kept 5 bases outside the gene matches. In germline, CDR1 is SGHDN, CDR2 FVKESK. DNA for the CDR3: TGTGCCAGCAGCCATGCCGGGACAGTTGAAGCTTTCTTT. Its translation is CASSHAGTVEAFF.

This sequence joins TRBV4-3 and TRBJ1-4; TRBD1 is a possible D gene (5 bases). Deletions cut 3 bases from V and 11 bases from J, with 16 bases between. This CDR3 contains 14 residues. Germline V gives CDR1 LGHNA, CDR2 YSLEER. The CDR3 region has the DNA TGCGCCAGCAGCCAGGTCCGGGGACCCCACAAACTGTTTTTT. Translation: CASSQVRGPHKLFF.

This chain connects TRBV5-1 to TRBJ1-1; D not resolved. The CDR3 spans 14 residues. Germline values: CDR1 SGHRS, CDR2 YFSETQ. V was pared by 0 bases and J by 0 bases, with 6 bases between. The CDR3: CASSLEPVNTEAFF. CDR3 sequence (DNA): TGCGCCAGCAGCTTGGAGCCGGTGAACACTGAAGCTTTCTTT.

The V gene is TRBV28, the J gene TRBJ2-7; 7 bases agree with TRBD1. Unmatched junction bases numbered 2, after V lost 5 bases and J lost 4 bases. The CDR3 loop spans 12 amino acids. CDR1 is MDHEN, CDR2 SYDVKM, per germline. The CDR3 DNA is TGTGCCAGCAGTGTGACAGGGTACGAGCAGTACTTC. Encoded protein: CASSVTGYEQYF.

The rearrangement uses TRBV29-1 and TRBJ1-2; a possible D gene is TRBD1 (6 bases). The V gene's germline CDR1 is SQVTM and CDR2 ANQGSEA. This CDR3 is 12 amino acids long. V was shortened by 8 bases and J by 2 bases, with 12 bases between the two germline ends. CDR3 nucleotide sequence: TGCAGCACCCGGACAGTCAACTATGGCTACACCTTC. Its translation is CSTRTVNYGYTF.

V gene TRBV29-1 combines with J gene TRBJ2-7, with TRBD2 matching over 10 bases. The V and J ends lost 5 bases and 4 bases, in that order; junction bases with no gene match: 11. This CDR3 comprises 15 residues. CDR1 and CDR2 from the germline V gene are SQVTM and ANQGSEA. The CDR3 DNA reads as TGCAGCGTTTCGGAGGGGAGCGGGAGGGCTTACGAGCAGTACTTC. Protein: CSVSEGSGRAYEQYF.

This clone was detected only a few times. The rearrangement joins TRBV7-8 to TRBJ2-7, with 12 bases aligning to TRBD2. Germline V gene sequence: CDR1 SGHVS, CDR2 FQNEAQ. V shed 1 base and J 3 bases; nucleotides not matched to a gene: 10. The length of the CDR3 is 18 residues. The CDR3 coding sequence is TGTGCCAGCAGCTTAGGGGCACTAGCGGGAGGCCCCTACTACGAGCAGTACTTC. It codes for CASSLGALAGGPYYEQYF. The whole variable domain, remainder taken from reference TRBV7-8 and TRBJ2-7, is GAGVSQSPRYKVAKRGQDVALRCDPISGHVSLFWYQQALGQGPEFLTYFQNEAQLDKSGLPSDRFFAERPEGSVSTLKIQRTQQEDSAVYLCASSLGALAGGPYYEQYFGPGTRLTVT.

J is TRBJ2-2 and V is TRBV19; TRBD1 matches 8 bases. Trimming cost V 6 bases and J 3 bases; bases outside gene matches: 6. Germline V gives CDR1 LNHDA, CDR2 SQIVND (reference sequence). The CDR3 consists of 15 residues. CDR3 coding DNA: TGTGCCAGTAGCCCGGACAGGGTTTACACCGGGGAGCTGTTTTTT. Translating gives CASSPDRVYTGELFF.

The CDR3 spells CASSLYRQGSEQYF. The CDR3 DNA reads TGTGCCAGCAGCTTGTATCGACAGGGGAGCGAGCAGTACTTC. The chain links TRBV7-2 to TRBJ2-7; 8 bases are shared with TRBD1. CDR3 length: 14 amino acids. CDR1 and CDR2 (germline): SGHTA, FQGNSA. The V segment lost 3 bases and the J segment 6 bases; nucleotides outside the gene matches: 7.

The chain joins TRBV5-1 to TRBJ2-2; TRBD1 agrees at 9 bases. Germline lookup yields CDR1 SGHRS and CDR2 YFSETQ. The CDR3 has 15 amino acids. With V trimmed by 4 bases and J by 3 bases, 4 bases remained unmatched. CDR3 nucleotides: TGCGCCAGCAGCGGGACAGGGATGGACACCGGGGAGCTGTTTTTT. This sequence encodes CASSGTGMDTGELFF.

The chain links TRBV7-8 to TRBJ2-7, with unresolved D. CDR1 and CDR2 from the germline V gene are SGHVS and FQNEAQ. The V end was cut by 5 bases, the J end by 5 bases, with 10 bases between. The CDR3 is made up of 12 amino acids. The CDR3 protein is CASSPHGDEQYF. The CDR3 nucleotides are TGTGCCAGCAGCCCTCACGGCGACGAGCAGTACTTC. Complete variable domain (other parts from reference TRBV7-8 and TRBJ2-7): GAGVSQSPRYKVAKRGQDVALRCDPISGHVSLFWYQQALGQGPEFLTYFQNEAQLDKSGLPSDRFFAERPEGSVSTLKIQRTQQEDSAVYLCASSPHGDEQYFGPGTRLTVT.

This clone was detected only a few times. The same CDR3 also results from other DNA sequences found in this sample. The genes are TRBV5-1 and TRBJ1-1; D gene unclear. V shed 4 bases and J shed 1 base, with 8 bases lying between them. Germline V gene lookup returns CDR1 SGHRS and CDR2 YFSETQ. The CDR3 totals 13 residues. The CDR3, as DNA: TGCGCCAGCAGCATACAGCAGAACACTGAAGCTTTCTTT. This encodes CASSIQQNTEAFF.

The V call is TRBV28, the J call TRBJ2-2; maybe TRBD2 (5 bases). CDR3 size: 14 residues. Germline CDR1 reads MDHEN; CDR2 reads SYDVKM. Trimming cost V 6 bases and J 4 bases, with 12 bases left between them. The CDR3 loop is CASSSRALTGELFF. CDR3 in DNA: TGTGCCAGCAGCTCGAGGGCCCTCACCGGGGAGCTGTTTTTT.

As regards this clone: A read error may account for a junction end that differs from germline. The genes are TRBV2 and TRBJ1-4, with D possibly matching TRBD1 (5 bases). CDR1 SNHLY and CDR2 FYNNEI come from the germline V gene. The CDR3 has 16 amino acids. The CDR3 here is CASSEGRQGRSEKLFF. The CDR3 bases are TGTGCCAGCAGCGAAGGACGGCAGGGAAGGAGTGAAAAACTGTTTTTT.

This chain joins TRBV28 and TRBJ1-2; 9 bases fit TRBD1. Germline loops: CDR1 MDHEN, CDR2 SYDVKM. V was clipped by 6 bases and J by 3 bases; unmatched bases: 5. This CDR3 is 14 amino acids long. The CDR3 DNA is TGTGCCAGCAGGACGACAGGGGGATACTATGGCTACACCTTC. Residues: CASRTTGGYYGYTF.

The chain uses TRBV11-3 and TRBJ2-1, with 9 positions matching TRBD2. This CDR3 comprises 16 residues. Germline V gene sequence: CDR1 SGHNT, CDR2 YENEEA. J gave up 0 bases and V 1 base, and 1 base lay outside the gene matches. CDR3 sequence reads: CASSLGSGSSYNEQFF. Here the CDR3 DNA reads TGTGCCAGCAGCTTAGGTAGCGGGAGCTCCTACAATGAGCAGTTCTTC. The whole variable domain, filled in from reference TRBV11-3 and TRBJ2-1, reads EAGVVQSPRYKIIEKKQPVAFWCNPISGHNTLYWYLQNLGQGPELLIRYENEEAVDDSQLPKDRFSAERLKGVDSTLKIQPAELGDSAVYLCASSLGSGSSYNEQFFGPGTRLTVL.

The chain combines TRBV5-4 with TRBJ2-2; D is uncertain. Between the trimmed V and J ends, which lost 1 base and 6 bases, there was a span of 7 bases. Looked up from germline, CDR1 is SGHNT and CDR2 is YYREEE (reference sequence). The CDR3 extends over 13 amino acids. CDR3 region: CASSLTTSGELFF. The CDR3, as DNA: TGTGCCAGCAGCTTGACGACCTCCGGGGAGCTGTTTTTT. Complete variable domain (other parts from reference TRBV5-4 and TRBJ2-2): ETGVTQSPTHLIKTRGQQVTLRCSSQSGHNTVSWYQQALGQGPQFIFQYYREEENGRGNFPPRFSGLQFPNYSSELNVNALELDDSALYLCASSLTTSGELFFGEGSRLTVL.

In this sample, this clone turned up a few times. DNA of the CDR3: TGTGCCAGTAGTATAAGGGCAGGCACCAATCAGCCCCAGCATTTT. Its translation is CASSIRAGTNQPQHF. This chain links TRBV19 with TRBJ1-5; D is uncertain. Germline V gene sequence: CDR1 LNHDA, CDR2 SQIVND (reference sequence). There are 15 residues in the CDR3. Trimming left V 2 bases short and J 3 bases short, with 11 bases between.

The chain uses TRBV7-9 and TRBJ1-1, with D tentatively TRBD1 (5 bases). V lost 5 bases and J 0 bases, leaving 16 bases between the germline ends. The CDR3 is 16 residues long. Germline loops: CDR1 SEHNR, CDR2 FQNEAQ (reference sequence). The CDR3 reads CASSPSQGSVNTEAFF. DNA of the CDR3: TGTGCCAGCAGCCCGAGCCAGGGATCGGTGAACACTGAAGCTTTCTTT.

This clone was seen only once. This chain connects TRBV7-9 to TRBJ1-2, with 8 bases aligning to TRBD1. Trimming cost V 7 bases and J 2 bases; bases outside gene matches: 6. The length of the CDR3 is 14 residues. Germline CDR1 is SEHNR and CDR2 is FQNEAQ (reference sequence). CDR3 residues: CASTRDRRNYGYTF. As DNA, the CDR3 is TGTGCCAGCACCAGGGACAGGCGAAACTATGGCTACACCTTC.

This chain joins TRBV5-1 and TRBJ2-3; D unresolved. Germline CDR1 is SGHRS and CDR2 is YFSETQ. Between the trimmed V and J ends, which lost 4 bases and 1 base, there was a span of 16 bases. The CDR3 has 16 residues. In DNA form, the CDR3 reads TGCGCCAGCAGCCGCGACCCCGACCTCCGCACAGATACGCAGTATTTT. This encodes CASSRDPDLRTDTQYF.